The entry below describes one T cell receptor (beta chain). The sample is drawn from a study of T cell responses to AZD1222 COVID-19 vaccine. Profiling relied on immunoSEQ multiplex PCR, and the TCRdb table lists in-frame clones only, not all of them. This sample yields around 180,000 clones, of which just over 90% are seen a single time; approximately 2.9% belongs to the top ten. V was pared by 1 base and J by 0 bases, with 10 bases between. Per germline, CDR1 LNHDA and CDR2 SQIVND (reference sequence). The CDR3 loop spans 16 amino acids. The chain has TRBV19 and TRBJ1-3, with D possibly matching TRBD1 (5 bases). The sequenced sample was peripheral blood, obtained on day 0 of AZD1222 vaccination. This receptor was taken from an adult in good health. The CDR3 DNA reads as TGTGCCAGTAGTATAGGGGTAGGGACCTCTGGAAACACCATATATTTT. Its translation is CASSIGVGTSGNTIYF.